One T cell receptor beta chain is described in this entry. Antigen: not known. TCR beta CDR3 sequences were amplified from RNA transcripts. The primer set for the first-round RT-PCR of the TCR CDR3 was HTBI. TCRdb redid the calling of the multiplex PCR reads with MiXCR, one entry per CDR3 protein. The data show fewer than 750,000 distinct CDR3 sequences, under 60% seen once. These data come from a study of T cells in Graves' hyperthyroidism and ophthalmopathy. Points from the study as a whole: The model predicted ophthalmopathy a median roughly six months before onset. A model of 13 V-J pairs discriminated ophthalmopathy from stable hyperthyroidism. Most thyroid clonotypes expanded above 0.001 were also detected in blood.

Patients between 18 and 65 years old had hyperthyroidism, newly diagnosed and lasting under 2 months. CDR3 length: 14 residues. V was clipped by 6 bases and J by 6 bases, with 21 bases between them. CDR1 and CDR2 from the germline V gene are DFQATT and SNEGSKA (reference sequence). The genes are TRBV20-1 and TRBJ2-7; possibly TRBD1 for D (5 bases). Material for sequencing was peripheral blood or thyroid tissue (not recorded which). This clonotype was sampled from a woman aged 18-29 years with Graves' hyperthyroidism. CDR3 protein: CSASSQGYTFEQYF. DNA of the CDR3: TGCAGTGCCAGTTCCCAGGGTTACACGTTCGAGCAGTACTTC.